This TCR beta chain came from a study of blood T cell repertoires in COVID-19. The ends lost 4 bases at V and 7 bases at J; junction bases unmatched: 10. The CDR3 is 15 residues long. The germline CDR1 and CDR2 sequences are SGHTS and YDEGEE. Clones were sequenced by immunoSEQ multiplex PCR, and TCRdb holds only the in-frame ones, with some missing. The sample shows roughly 68,000 clones, 88% of them seen only once. The gene calls are TRBV5-8 and TRBJ1-4; TRBD1 agrees at 7 bases. The TCR sequence derives from a man over 45 with acute or convalescent COVID-19. Sequenced: peripheral blood. Written as DNA, the CDR3 is TGTGCCAGCAGCCTTGGGACAGCTCTCGGTGAAAAACTGTTTTTT. Translated: CASSLGTALGEKLFF.